These T cell receptor beta chains were read from a single sample in a study of T cells in Graves' hyperthyroidism and ophthalmopathy. TCRdb itself ran the multiplex PCR reads through MiXCR, one entry per CDR3 protein. The table shows fewer than 900,000 distinct CDR3 sequences, with about a sixth occurring only once. The sequenced sample was blood. All receptors come from a man aged 18-30 years with Graves' hyperthyroidism. CDR3s include the opening cysteine and the closing phenylalanine or tryptophan. D genes are given only for firm matches. Only part of the rows carry a size: once, few, many, or a class if the clone is expanded.

clone_size d_call j_call v_call cdr3_aa cdr3_nt
many TRBD1 TRBJ1-2 TRBV3-1 CASSQEGRGYGYTF TGTGCCAGCAGCCAAGAAGGCAGGGGGTATGGCTACACCTTC
- - TRBJ2-2 TRBV19 CASTLRGTGELFF TGTGCCAGTACCCTGCGGGGCACCGGGGAGCTGTTTTTT
many - TRBJ2-7 TRBV6-2/TRBV6-3 CASSKDSNYEQYF TGTGCCAGCAGTAAAGACTCCAACTACGAGCAGTACTTC
- - TRBJ1-4 TRBV4-3 CASSQRRGWGEKLFF TGCGCCAGCAGCCAAAGGAGGGGCTGGGGTGAAAAACTGTTTTTT
many - TRBJ2-3 TRBV12-3/TRBV12-4 CASSLIALTTDTQYF TGTGCCAGCAGTTTAATAGCGTTAACCACAGATACGCAGTATTTT
many TRBD2 TRBJ2-1 TRBV11-2 CASSSPTSGFYNEQFF TGTGCCAGCAGCTCGCCAACTAGCGGGTTTTACAATGAGCAGTTCTTC
few - TRBJ2-1 TRBV7-2 CASSLVSRSYNEQFF TGTGCCAGCAGCTTAGTGTCTCGGAGTTACAATGAGCAGTTCTTC
many TRBD2 TRBJ2-1 TRBV7-2 CASSPVSGSATEQFF TGTGCCAGCAGCCCTGTCAGCGGGAGTGCCACTGAGCAGTTCTTC
- - TRBJ2-3 TRBV10-3 CAISESSVSTDTQYF TGTGCCATCAGTGAGTCATCCGTAAGCACAGATACGCAGTATTTT
few TRBD2 TRBJ2-2 TRBV11-3 CASSPGLADTGELFF TGTGCCAGCAGCCCCGGACTAGCGGATACCGGGGAGCTGTTTTTT
many TRBD2 TRBJ2-7 TRBV7-8 CASSSSGRGYEQYF TGTGCCAGCAGCTCTAGCGGGAGGGGTTACGAGCAGTACTTC
few - TRBJ1-2 TRBV19 CASSIDPADWYGYTF TGTGCCAGTAGTATTGACCCGGCAGATTGGTACGGCTACACCTTC
few - TRBJ2-2 TRBV20-1 CSALSGPGELFF TGCAGTGCCCTGAGCGGGCCCGGGGAGCTGTTTTTT
few - TRBJ1-2 TRBV20-1 CSATGGGGYTF TGCAGTGCTACCGGGGGCGGCGGCTACACCTTC
- - TRBJ2-1 TRBV18 CASSPLFFSYNEQFF TGTGCCAGCTCACCATTATTCTTCTCCTACAATGAGCAGTTCTTC
many TRBD1 TRBJ2-7 TRBV5-1 CASSDRGIYEQYF TGCGCCAGCAGCGACAGGGGAATCTACGAGCAGTACTTC
few - TRBJ1-1 TRBV20-1 CSASPWDTEAFF TGCAGTGCTAGTCCATGGGACACTGAAGCTTTCTTT
- - TRBJ2-7 TRBV5-1 CASSLGREKYEQYF TGCGCCAGCAGCTTGGGACGGGAGAAGTACGAGCAGTACTTC
few - TRBJ2-5 TRBV20-1 CSARDEGTAETQYF TGCAGTGCTAGAGATGAGGGCACCGCAGAGACCCAGTACTTC
many TRBD2 TRBJ2-5 TRBV30 CAWCETGREETQYF TGTGCCTGGTGCGAGACTGGGAGGGAAGAGACCCAGTACTTC
many - TRBJ2-4 TRBV5-8 CASSLVGKNIQYF TGTGCCAGCAGCTTGGTCGGGAAAAACATTCAGTACTTC
- - TRBJ2-3 TRBV28 CASSLMSPDTQYF TGTGCCAGCAGTTTAATGAGCCCAGATACGCAGTATTTT
few - TRBJ1-1 TRBV30 CAWDYTGDTEAFF TGTGCCTGGGATTATACAGGTGACACTGAAGCTTTCTTT
few - TRBJ1-2 TRBV12-3/TRBV12-4 CASSDTGYGYTF TGTGCCAGCAGTGATACAGGGTACGGCTACACCTTC
once TRBD2 TRBJ2-1 TRBV5-1 CASSLRLAEGYNEQFF TGCGCCAGCAGCTTAAGACTAGCGGAGGGGTACAATGAGCAGTTCTTC
many TRBD1 TRBJ2-7 TRBV2 CASSDPGGYEQYF TGTGCCAGCAGTGACCCAGGGGGCTACGAGCAGTACTTC
many - TRBJ2-1 TRBV30 CAWSEIASVNEQFF TGTGCCTGGAGTGAAATAGCGTCTGTCAATGAGCAGTTCTTC
few TRBD1 TRBJ1-1 TRBV7-9 CASSWRQGGMNTEAFF TGTGCCAGCAGCTGGCGACAGGGGGGGATGAACACTGAAGCTTTCTTT
- - TRBJ2-1 TRBV2 CASLLPTGYYNEQFF TGTGCCAGCCTACTACCGACGGGGTACTACAATGAGCAGTTCTTC
many TRBD2 TRBJ2-1 TRBV2 CASRGLAGDHEQFF TGTGCCAGCAGGGGACTAGCGGGAGACCATGAGCAGTTCTTC
few - TRBJ2-1 TRBV20-1 CSAGPDPSNEQFF TGCAGTGCCGGACCCGACCCCTCCAATGAGCAGTTCTTC
many - TRBJ2-3 TRBV28 CASSPLRAASTDTQYF TGTGCCAGCAGTCCCCTGCGGGCAGCTAGCACAGATACGCAGTATTTT
- - TRBJ1-2 TRBV6-1 CASSAERRNYGYTF TGTGCCAGCAGTGCCGAGCGCAGAAACTATGGCTACACCTTC
few TRBD1 TRBJ2-1 TRBV19 CASSTGQGVSYNEQFF TGTGCCAGTAGTACGGGACAGGGGGTGTCCTACAATGAGCAGTTCTTC
many - TRBJ2-3 TRBV27 CASSTHRRTDTQYF TGTGCCAGCAGTACACACAGGCGCACAGATACGCAGTATTTT
- TRBD2 TRBJ2-1 TRBV4-2 CASSREPTSGNEQFF TGTGCCAGCAGCCGGGAGCCGACTAGCGGCAATGAGCAGTTCTTC
many TRBD2 TRBJ2-1 TRBV24-1 CATSERGEQFF TGTGCCACCAGTGAGCGGGGGGAGCAGTTCTTC
many - TRBJ2-3 TRBV6-8 CASTKRCSGLHTDTQYF TGTGCCAGCACCAAGAGATGTTCGGGACTCCACACAGATACGCAGTATTTT
- TRBD2 TRBJ2-5 TRBV20-1 CGARGQAGGQETQYF TGCGGTGCTAGAGGGCAAGCGGGAGGGCAAGAGACCCAGTACTTC
once TRBD2 TRBJ2-7 TRBV7-9 CASSSSSGVYEQYF TGTGCCAGCAGCTCGTCTAGCGGAGTCTACGAGCAGTACTTC
many TRBD2 TRBJ2-7 TRBV27 CASSLSGERGYEQYF TGTGCCAGCAGTTTATCGGGGGAGCGGGGCTACGAGCAGTACTTC
- - TRBJ2-1 TRBV28 CASSPLEGSERFF TGTGCCAGCAGTCCCCTCGAGGGGAGTGAGCGGTTCTTC
many - TRBJ2-7 TRBV11-1 CASSLLRGDEQYF TGTGCCAGCAGCTTATTGAGAGGGGACGAGCAGTACTTC
many - TRBJ1-3 TRBV6-1 CASSDPTEGNTIYF TGTGCCAGCAGTGACCCGACAGAAGGAAACACCATATATTTT
many TRBD2 TRBJ2-5 TRBV12-3/TRBV12-4 CASSRALLVSGRARETQYF TGTGCCAGCAGCCGTGCCCTACTTGTTAGCGGGAGGGCGCGAGAGACCCAGTACTTC
many TRBD1 TRBJ2-7 TRBV28 CASSLRDRGLREQYF TGTGCCAGCAGCCTCCGGGACAGGGGATTGCGAGAGCAGTACTTC
- - TRBJ2-1 TRBV3-1 CASSQDETENEQFF TGTGCCAGCAGCCAAGATGAGACTGAGAATGAGCAGTTCTTC
many TRBD1 TRBJ1-1 TRBV3-1 CASSQGQGVTEAFF TGTGCCAGCAGCCAGGGACAGGGGGTCACTGAAGCTTTCTTT
- TRBD2 TRBJ2-1 TRBV13 CASSPPGSGSVNEQFF TGTGCCAGCAGCCCCCCGGGTAGCGGGTCCGTCAATGAGCAGTTCTTC
few TRBD1 TRBJ1-4 TRBV2 CASSTLIGGIGKLFF TGTGCCAGCAGTACCCTGATAGGGGGCATCGGAAAACTGTTTTTT
- TRBD2 TRBJ2-1 TRBV7-2 CASSPGTSGRANEQFF TGTGCCAGCAGCCCCGGGACTAGCGGGAGGGCAAATGAGCAGTTCTTC
- TRBD2 TRBJ2-7 TRBV9 CASSEGATSGNLYEQYF TGTGCCAGCAGCGAGGGGGCTACTAGCGGGAACCTCTACGAGCAGTACTTC